This record looks at one T cell receptor (beta chain) sequence and its context. These data originate in a study of shared clonotypes between healthy human individuals. Investigators spread the genomic DNA of each subset evenly over several immunoSEQ plates. TCRdb's copy holds only in-frame clones and misses some; the assay was immunoSEQ multiplex PCR. The sample consists of 850,000 to 1,200,000 clones, about three quarters of them appearing once. There are 15 residues in the CDR3. Germline CDR1 reads WNHNN; CDR2 reads SYGVQD (reference sequence). V was trimmed by 0 bases and J by 0 bases, leaving 6 bases between them.

This sequence was found in a man aged 18 to 30 in good health. This sequence joins TRBV10-1 and TRBJ1-3, with D maybe TRBD1 (5 bases). Sequenced material: memory CD4+ T cells sorted from blood. Described subset: CD45RA-negative fraction. The CDR3 loop is CASSESGPSGNTIYF. For the CDR3, the DNA is TGCGCCAGCAGTGAGTCGGGGCCCTCTGGAAACACCATATATTTT.